One and the same sample provided the 28 T cell receptor beta chains below, sequenced in a study of control samples from healthy donors and cancer patients. Profiling relied on immunoSEQ multiplex PCR, and the TCRdb table lists in-frame clones only, not all of them. The table shows about 140,000 clones, with roughly 94% occurring only once. Sequences were obtained from blood. The receptors originated from a man in his forties in good health.

The chain's CDR3 is CASSLRGTEAFF. The CDR3 DNA sequence: TGTGCCAGCAGCTTACGGGGGACTGAAGCTTTCTTT. The rearrangement links TRBV11-2 to TRBJ1-1; D is possibly TRBD1 (5 bases). CDR3 size: 12 residues. V lost 2 bases and J 5 bases, leaving 6 bases between the germline ends. In germline, CDR1 is SGHAT, CDR2 FQNNGV.

As to this clone: Other DNA sequences in the sample encode the same CDR3. The chain uses TRBV5-6 and TRBJ2-1; D gene unclear. The CDR3 spans 13 residues. The V and J ends lost 0 bases and 4 bases respectively, with 5 bases between them. The germline CDR1 and CDR2 sequences are SGHDT and YYEEEE. The CDR3 sequence is CASSLGTYNEQFF. The DNA for the CDR3 is TGTGCCAGCAGCTTGGGCACATACAATGAGCAGTTCTTC.

The gene calls are TRBV5-1 and TRBJ2-7; 7 bases agree with TRBD1. The CDR3 runs to 13 residues. CDR1 is SGHRS, CDR2 YFSETQ, per germline. J lost 2 bases, V lost 4 bases, and 3 bases had no gene match. Here the CDR3 reads CASSGGQTYEQYF. In DNA, the CDR3 is TGCGCCAGCAGCGGGGGACAGACCTACGAGCAGTACTTC.

V and J are TRBV12-3 or TRBV12-4 and TRBJ1-1; D gene uncertain. This CDR3 region has 12 residues. V lost 5 bases and J 0 bases, leaving 4 bases between the germline ends. The CDR3 loop is CASSRMNTEAFF. The CDR3 DNA reads TGTGCCAGCAGTCGCATGAACACTGAAGCTTTCTTT.

J is TRBJ1-5 and V is TRBV2, with a weak D call TRBD1 (5 bases). CDR3 length equals 18 residues. Germline CDR1 reads SNHLY; CDR2 reads FYNNEI. Trimming removed 0 bases from V and 11 bases from J, with 26 bases in between. CDR3: CASSEALGAGHMVRSQHF. CDR3 nucleotides: TGTGCCAGCAGTGAAGCTTTAGGAGCCGGACACATGGTTCGGTCCCAGCATTTT.

The chain employs TRBV2 and TRBJ2-3; D not certain. CDR1 and CDR2 (germline): SNHLY, FYNNEI. Trimming removed 5 bases at V and 3 bases at J, with 15 bases between. The length of the CDR3 is 15 residues. CDR3 residues: CASSPVGFLTDTQYF. The CDR3 coding sequence is TGTGCCAGCAGTCCGGTGGGCTTCTTGACAGATACGCAGTATTTT. The full variable domain, in which reference TRBV2 and TRBJ2-3 provide the parts outside the CDR3, is EPEVTQTPSHQVTQMGQEVILRCVPISNHLYFYWYRQILGQKVEFLVSFYNNEISEKSEIFDDQFSVERPDGSNFTLKIRSTKLEDSAMYFCASSPVGFLTDTQYFGPGTRLTVL.

The genes are TRBV5-1 and TRBJ1-1; 12 nucleotides align to TRBD1. The germline gives CDR1 SGHRS, CDR2 YFSETQ. The CDR3 is 16 amino acids. V shed 4 bases and J 4 bases; nucleotides not matched to a gene: 8. DNA for the CDR3: TGCGCCAGCAGCACCGGGACAGGGGGCAGGAGCACTGAAGCTTTCTTT. Protein product: CASSTGTGGRSTEAFF.

J is TRBJ2-5 and V is TRBV7-3, with D perhaps TRBD2 (6 bases). The CDR3 is 13 residues long. V shed 5 bases and J shed 2 bases, with 9 bases lying between them. The germline gives CDR1 SGHTA, CDR2 FQGTGA. CDR3 in amino acids: CASSRGGQETQYF. As DNA, the CDR3 is TGTGCCAGCAGCCGCGGAGGGCAAGAGACCCAGTACTTC.

For the CDR3, the DNA is TGTGCCAGCAGCCCCTACAGGGAGAATGAGCAGTTCTTC. Translation: CASSPYRENEQFF. The chain combines TRBV7-2 with TRBJ2-1; D is perhaps TRBD1 (6 bases). Between the trimmed V and J ends, which lost 5 bases and 7 bases, there was a span of 12 bases. Germline CDR1 SGHTA, CDR2 FQGNSA. The CDR3 is 13 residues long.

The chain's CDR3 is CASTPRIRTPNTGELFF. The CDR3 DNA reads TGTGCCAGCACCCCAAGGATCCGTACTCCGAACACCGGGGAGCTGTTTTTT. The chain links TRBV5-8 to TRBJ2-2; D is unresolved. CDR3 length: 17 residues. V was trimmed by 6 bases and J by 0 bases, leaving 18 bases between them. CDR1 and CDR2 from the germline V gene are SGHTS and YDEGEE. Full variable domain (rest looked up from reference TRBV5-8 and TRBJ2-2): EAGVTQSPTHLIKTRGQQATLRCSPISGHTSVYWYQQALGLGLQFLLWYDEGEERNRGNFPPRFSGRQFPNYSSELNVNALELEDSALYLCASTPRIRTPNTGELFFGEGSRLTVL.

The CDR3 loop reads CASSRAGTGNSPLHF. The CDR3 DNA follows: TGTGCCAGCAGCCGTGCCGGGACAGGGAATTCACCCCTCCACTTT. The genes are TRBV3-1 (or the pseudogene TRBV3-2) and TRBJ1-6; 9 bases line up with TRBD1. There are 15 residues in the CDR3. Per the germline V gene, CDR1 is LGHDT and CDR2 is YNNKEL (reference sequence). V lost 4 bases, J lost 7 bases, and 5 bases stayed unmatched.

The chain has TRBV10-3 and TRBJ2-3; TRBD1 agrees at 8 bases. The CDR3 consists of 12 residues. CDR1 ENHRY and CDR2 SYGVKD come from the germline V gene. DNA of the CDR3: TGTGCAACTCAGGGGGCAACAGATACGCAGTATTTT. Amino acid sequence: CATQGATDTQYF.

The chain couples TRBV5-6 to TRBJ2-7; 7 bases align to TRBD2. J was trimmed by 4 bases and V by 1 base; bases with no gene match: 8. The CDR3 is 15 amino acids. Germline loops: CDR1 SGHDT, CDR2 YYEEEE. The CDR3 region is CASSLSGKGSYEQYF. The CDR3 region has the DNA TGTGCCAGCAGCTTGAGCGGGAAGGGGTCTTACGAGCAGTACTTC.

The chain carries TRBV6-4 and TRBJ2-5; D gene uncertain. Looked up from germline, CDR1 is MRHNA and CDR2 is SNTAGT. This CDR3 contains 13 residues. The ends were cut back, 3 bases at V and 4 bases at J, with 9 bases in the middle. Here the CDR3 reads CASSDLLTETQYF. The DNA for the CDR3 is TGTGCCAGCAGTGATCTTCTAACAGAGACCCAGTACTTC.

The chain combines TRBV19 with TRBJ1-5, with a tentative D call TRBD1 (5 bases). With 8 bases removed from V and 7 bases from J, the gap between germline ends came to 18 bases. Per germline, CDR1 LNHDA and CDR2 SQIVND (reference sequence). CDR3 length: 14 residues. Here the CDR3 reads CASDLGALGQPQHF. CDR3 DNA: TGTGCCAGTGACTTAGGGGCGCTAGGACAGCCCCAGCATTTT.

The rearrangement joins TRBV6-1 to TRBJ1-1; D is ambiguous. The CDR3 runs 14 residues. Germline loops: CDR1 MNHNS, CDR2 SASEGT. Trimming took off 2 bases at V and 4 bases at J, with 11 bases between the two ends. The CDR3 nucleotides are TGTGCCAGCAGTGAAAGGTACCCGGCCACTGAAGCTTTCTTT. This translates into CASSERYPATEAFF.

The chain joins TRBV6-5 to TRBJ1-4; TRBD1 is a possible D gene (6 bases). V dropped 0 bases and J dropped 5 bases, with 13 bases sitting between them. This CDR3 spans 16 amino acids. Germline loops: CDR1 MNHEY, CDR2 SVGAGI. CDR3 loop: CASSYSLERGNEKLFF. The CDR3 DNA reads as TGTGCCAGCAGTTACTCATTGGAAAGGGGGAATGAAAAACTGTTTTTT.

This sequence joins TRBV9 and TRBJ2-3, with D hard to call. This CDR3 region has 12 residues. In germline, CDR1 is SGDLS, CDR2 YYNGEE. Deletions cut 3 bases from V and 4 bases from J, with 6 bases between. This chain's CDR3 is CASSAAADTQYF. The DNA of the CDR3 is TGTGCCAGCAGCGCGGCGGCAGATACGCAGTATTTT.

The J gene is TRBJ2-5, the V gene TRBV3-1 (or the pseudogene TRBV3-2); D is unresolved. Between the trimmed V and J ends, which lost 0 bases and 13 bases, there was a span of 15 bases. Germline V gene lookup returns CDR1 LGHDT and CDR2 YNNKEL (reference sequence). The length of the CDR3 is 13 residues. CDR3 protein: CASSQDEITGAYF. The CDR3 nucleotides read TGTGCCAGCAGCCAAGATGAGATCACCGGAGCGTACTTC.

The V gene is TRBV6-2 or TRBV6-3, the J gene TRBJ1-5; maybe TRBD1 (6 bases). Germline V lookup: CDR1 MNHEY, CDR2 SVGEGT. The V end lost 5 bases, the J end lost 1 base, and 15 bases lay between the germline ends. CDR3 size: 16 residues. The CDR3 DNA is TGTGCCAGCAGTACACCAGGGGTTTTGAGCAATCAGCCCCAGCATTTT. It specifies CASSTPGVLSNQPQHF.

CDR3 coding DNA: TGCGCCAGCAGCTTGGTAGGGGGTAGCAATTCACCCCTCCACTTT. Protein product: CASSLVGGSNSPLHF. This sequence joins TRBV5-1 and TRBJ1-6; D perhaps matches TRBD1 (6 bases). Trimming took off 0 bases at V and 7 bases at J, with 11 bases between the two ends. There are 15 residues in the CDR3. CDR1 and CDR2 from the germline V gene are SGHRS and YFSETQ. The full variable domain, completed using reference TRBV5-1 and TRBJ1-6, is KAGVTQTPRYLIKTRGQQVTLSCSPISGHRSVSWYQQTPGQGLQFLFEYFSETQRNKGNFPGRFSGRQFSNSRSEMNVSTLELGDSALYLCASSLVGGSNSPLHFGNGTRLTVT.

The rearrangement links TRBV18 to TRBJ2-4; D unresolved. CDR3 length equals 15 residues. V lost 3 bases and J lost 0, with 9 bases in between. CDR1 KGHSH and CDR2 LQKENI come from the germline V gene. The CDR3 is CASSPTPPAKNIQYF. CDR3 coding DNA: TGTGCCAGCTCACCCACGCCCCCAGCCAAAAACATTCAGTACTTC.

The rearrangement links TRBV4-2 to TRBJ1-1; the D gene is possibly TRBD1 (6 bases). Germline assignment: CDR1 LGHNA and CDR2 YNFKEQ. Trimming stripped 5 bases from V and 2 bases from J, with 12 bases between. The CDR3 totals 14 residues. CDR3 protein: CASSVQGSNTEAFF. The CDR3 DNA sequence: TGTGCCAGCAGCGTACAGGGAAGTAACACTGAAGCTTTCTTT.

This chain connects TRBV15 to TRBJ2-3; D ambiguous. This CDR3 contains 15 residues. V lost 0 bases to trimming and J lost 0 bases, with 7 bases between them. In germline, CDR1 is LNHNV, CDR2 YYDKDF (reference sequence). CDR3: CATSRDGLSTDTQYF. CDR3 nucleotide sequence: TGTGCCACCAGCAGAGATGGCCTAAGCACAGATACGCAGTATTTT.

The rearrangement links TRBV6-5 to TRBJ2-7; 7 positions match TRBD1. The CDR3 is 12 residues long. V was pared by 7 bases and J by 3 bases, with 3 bases of the junction left unmatched. Looked up from germline, CDR1 is MNHEY and CDR2 is SVGAGI. CDR3 in DNA: TGTGCCAGCAAGGGGGACAGCTACGAGCAGTACTTC. Protein product: CASKGDSYEQYF.

The CDR3 DNA follows: TGCGCCAGCAGAACCGGGCCTGACACTGAAGCTTTCTTT. Translated: CASRTGPDTEAFF. The V gene is TRBV5-1, the J gene TRBJ1-1; D gene uncertain. The CDR3 consists of 13 residues. V shed 5 bases and J shed 3 bases, with 11 bases lying between them. Looked up from germline, CDR1 is SGHRS and CDR2 is YFSETQ.

The J gene is TRBJ1-1, the V gene TRBV19; 11 positions agree with TRBD1. The length of the CDR3 is 15 residues. V trimming: 9 bases; J trimming: 0 bases; junction bases outside the gene matches: 6. CDR1 is LNHDA, CDR2 SQIVND, per germline (reference sequence). In nucleotides, the CDR3 is TGTGCCAGCGGGGACAGGGGGGCCCTGAACACTGAAGCTTTCTTT. It specifies CASGDRGALNTEAFF.

This clone occurred once. The genes are TRBV6-6 and TRBJ2-5; D is possibly TRBD2 (5 bases). The CDR3 totals 11 residues. With 5 bases removed from V and 5 bases from J, the gap between germline ends came to 6 bases. From germline, CDR1 is MNHNY and CDR2 SVGAGI (reference sequence). DNA for the CDR3: TGTGCCAGCAGTACTAGTGAGACCCAGTACTTC. This codes for CASSTSETQYF.